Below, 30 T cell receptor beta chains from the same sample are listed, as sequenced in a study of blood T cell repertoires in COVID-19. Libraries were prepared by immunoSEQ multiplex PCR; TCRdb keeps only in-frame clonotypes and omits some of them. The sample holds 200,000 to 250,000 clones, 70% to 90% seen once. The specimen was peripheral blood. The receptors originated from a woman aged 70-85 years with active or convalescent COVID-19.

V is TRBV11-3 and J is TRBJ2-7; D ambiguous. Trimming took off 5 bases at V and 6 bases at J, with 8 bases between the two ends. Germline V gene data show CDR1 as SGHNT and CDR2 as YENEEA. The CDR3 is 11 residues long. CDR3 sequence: CASSQTSEQYF. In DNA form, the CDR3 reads TGTGCCAGCAGCCAAACCAGCGAGCAGTACTTC.

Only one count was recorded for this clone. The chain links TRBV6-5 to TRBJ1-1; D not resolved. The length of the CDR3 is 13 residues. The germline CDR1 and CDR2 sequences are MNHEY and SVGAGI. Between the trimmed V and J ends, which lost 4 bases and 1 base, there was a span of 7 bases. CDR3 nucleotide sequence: TGTGCCAGCAGTTCAACAGAGAACACTGAAGCTTTCTTT. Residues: CASSSTENTEAFF.

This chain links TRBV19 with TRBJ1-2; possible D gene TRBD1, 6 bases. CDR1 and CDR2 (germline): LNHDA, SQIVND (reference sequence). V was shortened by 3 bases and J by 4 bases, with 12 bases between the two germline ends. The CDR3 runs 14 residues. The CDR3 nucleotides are TGTGCCAGTAGTATGGGCGGACAGTTCTATGGCTACACCTTC. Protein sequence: CASSMGGQFYGYTF.

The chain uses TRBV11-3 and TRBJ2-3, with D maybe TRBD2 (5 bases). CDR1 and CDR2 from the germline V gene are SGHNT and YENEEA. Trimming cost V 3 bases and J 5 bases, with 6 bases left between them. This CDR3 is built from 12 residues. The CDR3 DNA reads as TGTGCCAGCAGCTTTGCGGGAGATACGCAGTATTTT. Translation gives CASSFAGDTQYF.

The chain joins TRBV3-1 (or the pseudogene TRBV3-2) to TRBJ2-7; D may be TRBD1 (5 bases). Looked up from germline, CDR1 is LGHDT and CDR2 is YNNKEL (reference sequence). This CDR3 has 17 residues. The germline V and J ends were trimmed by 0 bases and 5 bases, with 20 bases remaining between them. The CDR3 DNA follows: TGTGCCAGCAGCCAAGACCCCTGGGCAGGGCCTGCGGACGAGCAGTACTTC. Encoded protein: CASSQDPWAGPADEQYF.

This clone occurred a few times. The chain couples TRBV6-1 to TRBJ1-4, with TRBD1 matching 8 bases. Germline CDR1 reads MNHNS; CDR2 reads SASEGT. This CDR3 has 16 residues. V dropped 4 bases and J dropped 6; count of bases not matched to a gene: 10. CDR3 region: CASSGDLTGAYEKLFF. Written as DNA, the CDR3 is TGTGCCAGCAGTGGAGACTTGACAGGGGCTTATGAAAAACTGTTTTTT.

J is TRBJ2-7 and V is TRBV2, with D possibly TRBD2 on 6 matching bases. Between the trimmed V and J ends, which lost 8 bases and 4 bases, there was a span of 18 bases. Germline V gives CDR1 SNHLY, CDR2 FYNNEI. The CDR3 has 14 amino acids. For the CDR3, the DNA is TGTGCCAGCTATAAGGGCGGGGTTCAATACGAGCAGTACTTC. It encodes CASYKGGVQYEQYF. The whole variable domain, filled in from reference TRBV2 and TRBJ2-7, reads EPEVTQTPSHQVTQMGQEVILRCVPISNHLYFYWYRQILGQKVEFLVSFYNNEISEKSEIFDDQFSVERPDGSNFTLKIRSTKLEDSAMYFCASYKGGVQYEQYFGPGTRLTVT.

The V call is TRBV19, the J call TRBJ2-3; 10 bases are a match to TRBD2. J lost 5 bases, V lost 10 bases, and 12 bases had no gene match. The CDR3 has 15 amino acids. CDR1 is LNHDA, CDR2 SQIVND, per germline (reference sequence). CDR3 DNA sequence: TGTGCCACCTCTCTAGCGGGGGTCATCGTAGATACGCAGTATTTT. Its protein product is CATSLAGVIVDTQYF.

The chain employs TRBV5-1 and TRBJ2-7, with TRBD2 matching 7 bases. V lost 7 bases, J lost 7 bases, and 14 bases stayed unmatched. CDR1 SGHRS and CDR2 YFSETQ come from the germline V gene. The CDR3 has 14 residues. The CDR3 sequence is CASSNRSGLGEQYF. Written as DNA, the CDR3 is TGCGCCAGCTCAAATCGTAGCGGGCTGGGGGAGCAGTACTTC.

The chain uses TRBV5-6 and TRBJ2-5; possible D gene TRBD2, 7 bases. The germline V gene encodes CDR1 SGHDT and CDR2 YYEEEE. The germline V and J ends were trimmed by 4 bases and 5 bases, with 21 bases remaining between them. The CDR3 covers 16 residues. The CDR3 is CASSATGGWTVETQYF. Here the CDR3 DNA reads TGTGCCAGCAGCGCAACCGGGGGGTGGACAGTGGAGACCCAGTACTTC.

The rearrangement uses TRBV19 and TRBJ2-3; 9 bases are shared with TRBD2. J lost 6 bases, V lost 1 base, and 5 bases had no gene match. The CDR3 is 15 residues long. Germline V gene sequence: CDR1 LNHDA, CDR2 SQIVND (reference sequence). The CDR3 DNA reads TGTGCCAGTAGTATAGGGCGGGGGGGATTTGATACGCAGTATTTT. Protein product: CASSIGRGGFDTQYF.

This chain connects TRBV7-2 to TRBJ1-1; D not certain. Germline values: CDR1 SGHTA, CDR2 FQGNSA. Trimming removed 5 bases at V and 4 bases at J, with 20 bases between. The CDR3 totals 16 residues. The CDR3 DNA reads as TGTGCCAGCAGCCCCCGAGGACTTTCGAGTAGCACTGAAGCTTTCTTT. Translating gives CASSPRGLSSSTEAFF.

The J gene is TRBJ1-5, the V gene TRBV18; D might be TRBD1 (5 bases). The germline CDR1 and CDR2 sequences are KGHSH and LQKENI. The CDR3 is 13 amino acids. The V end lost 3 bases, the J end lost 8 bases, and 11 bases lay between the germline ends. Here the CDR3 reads CASSPLGGEPQHF. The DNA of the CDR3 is TGTGCCAGCTCACCCCTGGGGGGAGAGCCCCAGCATTTT.

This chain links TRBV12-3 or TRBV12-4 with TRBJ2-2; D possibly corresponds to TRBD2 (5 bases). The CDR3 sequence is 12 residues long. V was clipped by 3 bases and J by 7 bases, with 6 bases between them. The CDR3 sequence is CASSFGGGELFF. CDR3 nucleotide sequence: TGTGCCAGCAGTTTTGGAGGCGGGGAGCTGTTTTTT.

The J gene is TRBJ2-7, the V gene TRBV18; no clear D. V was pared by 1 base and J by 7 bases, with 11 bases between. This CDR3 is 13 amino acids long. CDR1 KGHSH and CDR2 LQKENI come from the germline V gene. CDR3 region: CASSPRSGSEQYF. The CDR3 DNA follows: TGTGCCAGCTCACCACGATCCGGGTCTGAGCAGTACTTC.

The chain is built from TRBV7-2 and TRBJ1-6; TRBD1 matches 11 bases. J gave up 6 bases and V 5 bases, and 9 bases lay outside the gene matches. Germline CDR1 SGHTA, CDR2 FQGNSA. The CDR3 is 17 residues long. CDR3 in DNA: TGTGCCAGCAGCCTTAAGACCGGGACAGGGGGTAATTCACCCCTCCACTTT. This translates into CASSLKTGTGGNSPLHF.

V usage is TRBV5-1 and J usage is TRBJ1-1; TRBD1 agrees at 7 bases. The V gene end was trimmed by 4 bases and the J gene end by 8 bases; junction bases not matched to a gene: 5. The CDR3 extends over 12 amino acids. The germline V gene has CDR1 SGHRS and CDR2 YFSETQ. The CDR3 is CASSADRVEAFF. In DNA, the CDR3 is TGCGCCAGCAGCGCCGACAGGGTCGAAGCTTTCTTT.

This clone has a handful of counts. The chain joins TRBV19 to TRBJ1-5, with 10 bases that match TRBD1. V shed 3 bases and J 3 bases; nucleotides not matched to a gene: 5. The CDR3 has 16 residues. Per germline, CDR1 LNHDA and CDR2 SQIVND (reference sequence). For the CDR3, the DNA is TGTGCCAGTAGTATGCGGACAGGGGGAGACAATCAGCCCCAGCATTTT. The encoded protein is CASSMRTGGDNQPQHF.

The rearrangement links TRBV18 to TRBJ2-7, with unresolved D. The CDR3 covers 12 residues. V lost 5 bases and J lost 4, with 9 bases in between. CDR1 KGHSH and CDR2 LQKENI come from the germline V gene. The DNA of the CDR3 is TGTGCCAGCTCATCCTCTCCGTACGAGCAGTACTTC. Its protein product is CASSSSPYEQYF.

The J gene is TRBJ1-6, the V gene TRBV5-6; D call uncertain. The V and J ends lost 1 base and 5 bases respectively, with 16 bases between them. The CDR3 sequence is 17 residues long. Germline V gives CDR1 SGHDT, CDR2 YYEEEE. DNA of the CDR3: TGTGCCAGCAGCTTGAGAACGGTCTCCAGGAATAATTCACCCCTCCACTTT. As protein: CASSLRTVSRNNSPLHF.

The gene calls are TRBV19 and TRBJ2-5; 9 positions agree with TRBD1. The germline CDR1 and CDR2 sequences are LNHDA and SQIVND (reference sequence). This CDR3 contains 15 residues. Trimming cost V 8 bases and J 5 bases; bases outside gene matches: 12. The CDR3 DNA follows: TGTGCCAGTTTCGTTAGGGGACAGGGTAGGGAGACCCAGTACTTC. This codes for CASFVRGQGRETQYF.

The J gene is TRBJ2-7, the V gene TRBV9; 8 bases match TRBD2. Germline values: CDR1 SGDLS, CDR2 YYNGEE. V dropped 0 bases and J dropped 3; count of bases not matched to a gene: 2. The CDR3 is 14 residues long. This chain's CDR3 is CASSVDGGVYEQYF. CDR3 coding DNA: TGTGCCAGCAGCGTAGACGGGGGGGTCTACGAGCAGTACTTC.

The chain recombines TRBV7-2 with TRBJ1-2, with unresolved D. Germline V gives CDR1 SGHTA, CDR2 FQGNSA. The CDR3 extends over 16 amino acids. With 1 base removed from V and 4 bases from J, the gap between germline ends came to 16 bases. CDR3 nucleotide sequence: TGTGCCAGCAGCTTAGAGATCACCAAACGAGGCTATGGCTACACCTTC. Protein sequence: CASSLEITKRGYGYTF.

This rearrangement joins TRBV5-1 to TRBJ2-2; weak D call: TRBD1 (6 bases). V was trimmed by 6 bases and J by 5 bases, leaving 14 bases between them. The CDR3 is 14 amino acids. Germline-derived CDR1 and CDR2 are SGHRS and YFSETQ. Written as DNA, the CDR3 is TGCGCCAGCACGGAAGGGGGAGCGACCGGGGAGCTGTTTTTT. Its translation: CASTEGGATGELFF.

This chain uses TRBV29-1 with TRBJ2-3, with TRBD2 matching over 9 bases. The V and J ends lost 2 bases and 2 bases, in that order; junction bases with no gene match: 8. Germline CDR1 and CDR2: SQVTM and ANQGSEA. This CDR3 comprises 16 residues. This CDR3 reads CSVESALAGHTDTQYF. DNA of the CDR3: TGCAGCGTTGAATCGGCCCTAGCGGGGCACACAGATACGCAGTATTTT.

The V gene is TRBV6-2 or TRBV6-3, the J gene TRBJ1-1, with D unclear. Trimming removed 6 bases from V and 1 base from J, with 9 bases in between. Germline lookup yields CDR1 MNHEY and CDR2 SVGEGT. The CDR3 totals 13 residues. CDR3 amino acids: CASSPTRNTEAFF. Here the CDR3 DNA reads TGTGCCAGCAGCCCAACTCGGAACACTGAAGCTTTCTTT.

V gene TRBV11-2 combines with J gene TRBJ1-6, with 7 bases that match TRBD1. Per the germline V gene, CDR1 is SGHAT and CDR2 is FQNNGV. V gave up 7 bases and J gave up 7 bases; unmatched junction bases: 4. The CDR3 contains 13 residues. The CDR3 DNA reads TGTGCCAGCATAGGACAGGAGAATTCACCCCTCCACTTT. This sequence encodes CASIGQENSPLHF.

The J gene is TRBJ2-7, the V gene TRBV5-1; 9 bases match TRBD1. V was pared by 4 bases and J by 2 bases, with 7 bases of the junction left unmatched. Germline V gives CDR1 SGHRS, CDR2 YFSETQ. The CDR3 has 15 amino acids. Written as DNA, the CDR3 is TGCGCCAGCAGCAAAGGGGACAGGGTAGCCTACGAGCAGTACTTC. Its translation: CASSKGDRVAYEQYF.

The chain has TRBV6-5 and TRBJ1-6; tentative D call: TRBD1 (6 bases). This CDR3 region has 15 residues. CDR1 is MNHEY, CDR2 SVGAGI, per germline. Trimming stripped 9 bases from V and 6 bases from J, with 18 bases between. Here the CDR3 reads CASSGGRGTNSPLHF. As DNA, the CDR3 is TGTGCCAGTTCCGGGGGGCGGGGGACTAATTCACCCCTCCACTTT.

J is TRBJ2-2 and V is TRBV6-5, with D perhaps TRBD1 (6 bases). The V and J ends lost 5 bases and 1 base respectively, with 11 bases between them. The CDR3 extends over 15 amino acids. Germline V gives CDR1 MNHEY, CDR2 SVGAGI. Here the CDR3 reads CASSPTGLNTGELFF. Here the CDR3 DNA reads TGTGCCAGCAGTCCTACAGGGTTGAACACCGGGGAGCTGTTTTTT.